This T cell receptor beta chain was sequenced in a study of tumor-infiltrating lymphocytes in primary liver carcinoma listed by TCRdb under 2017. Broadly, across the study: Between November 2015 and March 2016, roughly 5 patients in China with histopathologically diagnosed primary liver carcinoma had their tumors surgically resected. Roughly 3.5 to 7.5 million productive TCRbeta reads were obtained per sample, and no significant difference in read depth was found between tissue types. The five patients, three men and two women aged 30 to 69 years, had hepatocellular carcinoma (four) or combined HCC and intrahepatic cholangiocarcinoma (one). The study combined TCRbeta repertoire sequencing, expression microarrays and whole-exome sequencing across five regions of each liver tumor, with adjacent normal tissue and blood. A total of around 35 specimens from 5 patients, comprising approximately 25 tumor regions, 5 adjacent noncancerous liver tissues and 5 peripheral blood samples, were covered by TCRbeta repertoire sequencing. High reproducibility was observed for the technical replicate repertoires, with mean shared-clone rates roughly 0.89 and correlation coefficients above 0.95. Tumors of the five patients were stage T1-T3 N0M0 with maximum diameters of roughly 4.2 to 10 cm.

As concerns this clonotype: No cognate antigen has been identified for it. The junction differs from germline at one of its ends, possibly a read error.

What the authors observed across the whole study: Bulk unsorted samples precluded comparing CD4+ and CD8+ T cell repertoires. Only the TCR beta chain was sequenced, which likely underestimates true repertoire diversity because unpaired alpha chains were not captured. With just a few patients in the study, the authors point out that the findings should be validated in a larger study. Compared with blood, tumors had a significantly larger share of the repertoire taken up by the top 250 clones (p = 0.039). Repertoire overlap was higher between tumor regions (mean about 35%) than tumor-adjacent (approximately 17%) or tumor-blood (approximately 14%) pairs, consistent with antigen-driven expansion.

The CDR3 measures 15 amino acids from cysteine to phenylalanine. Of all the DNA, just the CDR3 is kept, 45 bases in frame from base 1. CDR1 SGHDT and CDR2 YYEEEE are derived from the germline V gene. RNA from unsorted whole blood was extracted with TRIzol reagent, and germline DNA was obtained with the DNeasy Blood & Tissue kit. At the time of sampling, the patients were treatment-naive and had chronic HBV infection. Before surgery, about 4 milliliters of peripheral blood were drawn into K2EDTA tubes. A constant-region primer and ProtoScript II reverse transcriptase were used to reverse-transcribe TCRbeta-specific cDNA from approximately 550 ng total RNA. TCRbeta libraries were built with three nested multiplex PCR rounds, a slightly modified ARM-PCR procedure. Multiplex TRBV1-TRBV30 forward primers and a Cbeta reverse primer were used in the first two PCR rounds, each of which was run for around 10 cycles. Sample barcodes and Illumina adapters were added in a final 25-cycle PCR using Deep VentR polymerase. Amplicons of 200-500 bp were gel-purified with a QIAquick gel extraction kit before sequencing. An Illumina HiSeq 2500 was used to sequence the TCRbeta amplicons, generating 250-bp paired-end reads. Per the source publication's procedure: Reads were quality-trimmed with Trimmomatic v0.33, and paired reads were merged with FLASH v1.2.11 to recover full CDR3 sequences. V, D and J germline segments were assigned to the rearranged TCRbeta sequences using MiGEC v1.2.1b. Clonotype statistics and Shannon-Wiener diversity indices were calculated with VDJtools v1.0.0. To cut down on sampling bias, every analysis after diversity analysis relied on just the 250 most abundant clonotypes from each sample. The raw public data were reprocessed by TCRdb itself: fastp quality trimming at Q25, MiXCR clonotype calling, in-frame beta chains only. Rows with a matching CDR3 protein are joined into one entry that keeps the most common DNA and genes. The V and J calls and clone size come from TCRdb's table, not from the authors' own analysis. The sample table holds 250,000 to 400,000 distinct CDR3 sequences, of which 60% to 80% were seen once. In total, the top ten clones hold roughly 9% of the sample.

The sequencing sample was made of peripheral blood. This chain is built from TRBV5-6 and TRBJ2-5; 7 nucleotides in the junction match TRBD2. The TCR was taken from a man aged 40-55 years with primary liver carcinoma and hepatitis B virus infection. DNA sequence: TGTACCAGCAGCTTCACTAGCGATGGCCAAGAGACCCAGTACTTC. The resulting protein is CTSSFTSDGQETQYF.